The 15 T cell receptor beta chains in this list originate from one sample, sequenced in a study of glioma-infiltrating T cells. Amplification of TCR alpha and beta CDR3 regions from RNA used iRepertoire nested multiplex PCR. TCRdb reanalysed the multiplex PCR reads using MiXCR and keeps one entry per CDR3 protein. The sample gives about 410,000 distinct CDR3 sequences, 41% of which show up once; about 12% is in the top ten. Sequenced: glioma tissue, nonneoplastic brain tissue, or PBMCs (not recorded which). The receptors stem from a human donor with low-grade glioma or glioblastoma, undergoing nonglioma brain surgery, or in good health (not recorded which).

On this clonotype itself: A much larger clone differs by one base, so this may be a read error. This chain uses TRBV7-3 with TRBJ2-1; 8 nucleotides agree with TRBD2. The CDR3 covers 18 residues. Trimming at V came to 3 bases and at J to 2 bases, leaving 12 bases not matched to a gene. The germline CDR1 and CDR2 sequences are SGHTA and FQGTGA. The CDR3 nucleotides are TGTGCCAGCAGCTTGATATCTAACGGGAGGGATACCTACAATGAGCAGTTCTTC. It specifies CASSLISNGRDTYNEQFF.

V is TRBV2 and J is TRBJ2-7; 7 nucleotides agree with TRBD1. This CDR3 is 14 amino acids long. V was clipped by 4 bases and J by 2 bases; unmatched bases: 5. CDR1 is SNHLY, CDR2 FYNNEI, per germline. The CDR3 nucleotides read TGTGCCAGCAGTGGCCGGGACAGCACCTACGAGCAGTACTTC. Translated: CASSGRDSTYEQYF.

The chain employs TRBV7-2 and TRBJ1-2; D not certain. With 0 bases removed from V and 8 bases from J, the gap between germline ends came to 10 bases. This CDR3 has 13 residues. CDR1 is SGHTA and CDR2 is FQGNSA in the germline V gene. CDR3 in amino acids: CASSLARSDGYTF. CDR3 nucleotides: TGTGCCAGCAGCTTAGCTCGGAGTGACGGCTACACCTTC.

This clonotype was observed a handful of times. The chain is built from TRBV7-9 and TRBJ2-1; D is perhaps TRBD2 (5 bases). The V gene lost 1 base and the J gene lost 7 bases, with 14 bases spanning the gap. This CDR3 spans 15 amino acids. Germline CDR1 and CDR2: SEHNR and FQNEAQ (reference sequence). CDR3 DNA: TGTGCCAGCAGCTTAGGGAGGCTGCCGCTGAATGAGCAGTTCTTC. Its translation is CASSLGRLPLNEQFF.

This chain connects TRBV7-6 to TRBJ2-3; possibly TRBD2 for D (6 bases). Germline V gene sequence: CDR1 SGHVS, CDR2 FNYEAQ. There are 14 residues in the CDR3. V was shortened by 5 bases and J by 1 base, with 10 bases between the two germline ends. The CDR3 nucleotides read TGTGCCAGCAGCACGGCTAGCGGCACAGATACGCAGTATTTT. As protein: CASSTASGTDTQYF. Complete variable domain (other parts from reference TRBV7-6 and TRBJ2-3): GAGVSQSPRYKVTKRGQDVALRCDPISGHVSLYWYRQALGQGPEFLTYFNYEAQQDKSGLPNDRFSAERPEGSISTLTIQRTEQRDSAMYRCASSTASGTDTQYFGPGTRLTVL.

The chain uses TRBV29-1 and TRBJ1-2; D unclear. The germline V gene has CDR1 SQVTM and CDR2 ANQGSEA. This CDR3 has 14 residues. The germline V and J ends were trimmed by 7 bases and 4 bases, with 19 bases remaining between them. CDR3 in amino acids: CSALSSGYVYGYTF. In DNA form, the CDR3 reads TGCAGCGCTCTGAGCTCCGGGTATGTCTATGGCTACACCTTC.

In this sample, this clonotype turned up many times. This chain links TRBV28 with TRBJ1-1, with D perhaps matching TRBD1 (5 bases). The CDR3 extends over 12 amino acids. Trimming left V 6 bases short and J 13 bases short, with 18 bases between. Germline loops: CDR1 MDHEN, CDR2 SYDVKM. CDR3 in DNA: TGTGCCAGCAGCAATCAGGGTAGGGACGTTTTCTTT. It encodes CASSNQGRDVFF.

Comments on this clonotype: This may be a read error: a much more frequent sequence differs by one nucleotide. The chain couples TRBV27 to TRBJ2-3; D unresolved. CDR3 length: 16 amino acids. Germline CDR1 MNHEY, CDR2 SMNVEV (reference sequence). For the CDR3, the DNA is TGTGCCAGCAGTTTTATTGGCTTCGCCAGCACAGATAAGCAGTATTTT. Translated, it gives CASSFIGFASTDKQYF.

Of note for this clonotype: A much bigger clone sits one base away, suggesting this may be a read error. This CDR3 is CSTPGAGCSYNEQFF. The CDR3 nucleotides read TGCAGTACACCCGGTGCGGGGTGCTCCTACAATGAGCAGTTCTTC. This chain uses TRBV20-1 with TRBJ2-1, with D perhaps matching TRBD2 (6 bases). With 8 bases removed from V and 0 bases from J, the gap between germline ends came to 17 bases. The CDR3 spans 15 residues. Germline V gene data show CDR1 as DFQATT and CDR2 as SNEGSKA (reference sequence).

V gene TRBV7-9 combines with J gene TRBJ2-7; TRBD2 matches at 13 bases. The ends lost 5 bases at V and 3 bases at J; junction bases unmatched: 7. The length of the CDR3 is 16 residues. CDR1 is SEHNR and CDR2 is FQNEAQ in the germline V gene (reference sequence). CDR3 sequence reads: CASSRGLAGVYYEQYF. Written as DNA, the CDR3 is TGTGCCAGCAGCCGTGGACTAGCGGGAGTCTACTACGAGCAGTACTTC.

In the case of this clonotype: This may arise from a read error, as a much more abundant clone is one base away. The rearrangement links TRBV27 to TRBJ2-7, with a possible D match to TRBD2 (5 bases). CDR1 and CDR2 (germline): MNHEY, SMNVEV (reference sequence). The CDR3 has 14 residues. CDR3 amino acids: CASSLGGFAYDQYF. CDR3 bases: TGTGCCAGCAGTTTAGGAGGATTTGCCTACGATCAGTACTTC.

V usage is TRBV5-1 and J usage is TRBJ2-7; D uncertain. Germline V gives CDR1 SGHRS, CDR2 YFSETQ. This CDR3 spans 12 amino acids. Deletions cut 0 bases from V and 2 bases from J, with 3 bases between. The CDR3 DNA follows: TGCGCCAGCAGCTTGGAAACCTACGAGCAGTACTTC. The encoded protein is CASSLETYEQYF.

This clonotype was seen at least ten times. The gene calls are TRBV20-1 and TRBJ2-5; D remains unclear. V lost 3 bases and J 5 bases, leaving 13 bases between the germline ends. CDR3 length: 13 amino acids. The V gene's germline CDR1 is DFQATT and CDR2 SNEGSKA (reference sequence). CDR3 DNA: TGCAGTGCTAGTATTCCGGGTGGGGAGACCCAGTACTTC. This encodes CSASIPGGETQYF.

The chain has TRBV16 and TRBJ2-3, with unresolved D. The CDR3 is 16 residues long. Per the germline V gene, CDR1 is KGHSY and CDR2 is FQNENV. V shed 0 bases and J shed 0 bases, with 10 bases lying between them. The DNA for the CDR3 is TGTGCCAGCAGCCAATCGAGGAGAACTAGCACAGATACGCAGTATTTT. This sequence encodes CASSQSRRTSTDTQYF.

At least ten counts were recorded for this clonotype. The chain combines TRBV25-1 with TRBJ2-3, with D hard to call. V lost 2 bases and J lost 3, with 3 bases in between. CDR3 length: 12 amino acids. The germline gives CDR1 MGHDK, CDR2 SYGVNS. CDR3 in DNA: TGTGCCAGCAGTGAAGTGACAGATACGCAGTATTTT. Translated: CASSEVTDTQYF. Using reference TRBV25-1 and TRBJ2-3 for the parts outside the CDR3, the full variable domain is EADIYQTPRYLVIGTGKKITLECSQTMGHDKMYWYQQDPGMELHLIHYSYGVNSTEKGDLSSESTVSRIRTEHFPLTLESARPSHTSQYLCASSEVTDTQYFGPGTRLTVL.